This TCR beta chain is from a study of T cells in Graves' hyperthyroidism and ophthalmopathy. There were TCR beta CDR3 regions amplified from RNA transcripts. In the first-round RT-PCR of the TCR CDR3, the HTBI primer set was used. TCRdb called the multiplex PCR reads again in MiXCR, with one record for every CDR3 protein. Of about 52,000 distinct CDR3 sequences in the sample, roughly half were seen once. The CDR3 is made up of 13 amino acids. The germline V and J ends were trimmed by 3 bases and 4 bases, with 10 bases remaining between them. The receptor's source is a woman aged 45-60 years with Graves' ophthalmopathy. This chain links TRBV12-3 or TRBV12-4 with TRBJ2-7; tentatively, D is TRBD2 (6 bases). The sample consisted of blood. The CDR3 sequence is CASSFRDSYEQYF. The CDR3 DNA reads TGTGCCAGCAGTTTCCGGGACTCATACGAGCAGTACTTC.